The T cell receptor (beta chain) under discussion was sequenced for a study of blood T cell repertoires in COVID-19. Produced via immunoSEQ multiplex PCR; TCRdb's table is partial and in-frame only. This table has 250,000 to 350,000 clones, around 91% appearing once. The V and J ends lost 8 bases and 0 bases respectively, with 28 bases between them. This CDR3 is built from 20 residues. Germline loops: CDR1 MDHEN, CDR2 SYDVKM. The clonotype originates from a woman under 30 who had recovered from COVID-19. Sequencing was performed on PBMCs or T cells enriched from blood (not recorded which). The rearrangement joins TRBV28 to TRBJ2-2; tentatively, D is TRBD1 (6 bases). The CDR3 sequence: CASDPPDSLLPGANTGELFF. In nucleotides, the CDR3 is TGTGCCAGCGACCCTCCGGACAGTTTACTACCCGGTGCGAACACCGGGGAGCTGTTTTTT.